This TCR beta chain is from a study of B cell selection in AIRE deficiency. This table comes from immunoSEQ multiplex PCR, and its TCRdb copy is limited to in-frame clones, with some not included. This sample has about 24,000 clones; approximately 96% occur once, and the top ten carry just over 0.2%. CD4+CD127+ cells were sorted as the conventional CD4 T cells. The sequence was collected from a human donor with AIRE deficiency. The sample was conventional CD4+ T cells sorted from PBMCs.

The CDR3 region is CASSIGTNTGELFF. The CDR3, as DNA: TGTGCCAGTAGTATAGGGACGAACACCGGGGAGCTGTTTTTT. The chain couples TRBV19 to TRBJ2-2; D is undetermined. The CDR3 runs 14 residues. V lost 1 base and J 0 bases, leaving 3 bases between the germline ends. In germline, CDR1 is LNHDA, CDR2 SQIVND (reference sequence).